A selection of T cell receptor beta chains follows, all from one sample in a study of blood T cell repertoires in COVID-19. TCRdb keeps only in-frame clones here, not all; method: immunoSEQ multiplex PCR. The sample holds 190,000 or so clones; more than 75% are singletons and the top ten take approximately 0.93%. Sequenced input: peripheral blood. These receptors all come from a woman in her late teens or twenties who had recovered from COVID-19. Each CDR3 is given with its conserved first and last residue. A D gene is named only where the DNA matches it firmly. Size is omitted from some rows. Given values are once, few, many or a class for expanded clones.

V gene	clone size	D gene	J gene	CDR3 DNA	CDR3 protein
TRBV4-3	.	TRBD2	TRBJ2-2	TGCGCCAGCAGCCAAGGCCCGGGACTAGCGGGAAGCCGCGGGGAGCTGTTTTTT	CASSQGPGLAGSRGELFF
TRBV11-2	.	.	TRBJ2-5	TGTGCCAGCAGCCGGGGGCAAGAGACCCAGTACTTC	CASSRGQETQYF
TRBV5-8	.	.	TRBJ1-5	TGTGCCAGCAGCCTCGTCGGGGTGATTGGCAATCAGCCCCAGCATTTT	CASSLVGVIGNQPQHF
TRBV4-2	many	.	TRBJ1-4	TGTGCCAGCAGCCGGCAGGCAACTAATGAAAAACTGTTTTTT	CASSRQATNEKLFF
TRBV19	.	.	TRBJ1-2	TGTGCCAGTACTCAGCGGGGACCTCCGGTTTGGTGGGGCTACACCTTC	CASTQRGPPVWWGYTF
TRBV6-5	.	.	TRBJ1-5	TGTGCCAGCAGTTTAGCGGTGGGCAATCAGCCCCAGCATTTT	CASSLAVGNQPQHF
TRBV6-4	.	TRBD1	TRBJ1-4	TGTGCCAGCAGTGACTCGGACAGGGCAAGTGAAAAACTGTTTTTT	CASSDSDRASEKLFF
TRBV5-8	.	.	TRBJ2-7	TGTGCCAGCAGCCGTAGAGTTTACGAGCAGTACTTC	CASSRRVYEQYF
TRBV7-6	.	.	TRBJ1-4	TGTGCCAGCAGTTCCGCCGGAGGTTTCGACGAAAAACTGTTTTTT	CASSSAGGFDEKLFF
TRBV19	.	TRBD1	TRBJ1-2	TGTGCCAGTAGTCCACAGAGACTGGGGACAGTCTATGGCTACACCTTC	CASSPQRLGTVYGYTF
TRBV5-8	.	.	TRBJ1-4	TGTGCCAGCAGCTTATGGGAGGGTTTT	CASSLWEGF